These 12 T cell receptor beta chains were sequenced from one sample in a study of blood T cell repertoires in COVID-19. Assay used: immunoSEQ multiplex PCR; TCRdb lists only in-frame clones, some missing. The sample lists about 440,000 clones; 90% were seen once. The sample was PBMCs or T cells enriched from blood (not recorded which). All receptors derive from a young man who had recovered from COVID-19.

This clone occurred many times. The chain employs TRBV11-2 and TRBJ2-2, with TRBD2 matching over 8 bases. The V and J ends lost 5 bases and 6 bases, in that order; junction bases with no gene match: 2. The CDR3 runs to 13 residues. The germline gives CDR1 SGHAT, CDR2 FQNNGV. For the CDR3, the DNA is TGTGCCAGCAGCAACGGGGGGGCCGGGGAGCTGTTTTTT. Translated, it gives CASSNGGAGELFF.

As regards this clone: One end of the junction varies from germline; a read error may be responsible. This chain links TRBV20-1 with TRBJ1-6; 7 bases are shared with TRBD1. The CDR3 runs to 10 residues. CDR1 DFQATT and CDR2 SNEGSKA come from the germline V gene (reference sequence). The CDR3 region has the DNA TGCAGTGCTAGCAACAGGGGCCTCATCTTT. It is translated as CSASNRGLIF.

V and J are TRBV28 and TRBJ1-4; maybe TRBD1 (5 bases). This CDR3 region has 15 residues. Germline assignment: CDR1 MDHEN and CDR2 SYDVKM. Trimming took 10 bases from V and 4 from J, leaving 19 bases between them. CDR3 residues: CATSQTDRDNEKLFF. The CDR3 nucleotides are TGTGCCACCTCTCAAACAGACAGAGATAATGAAAAACTGTTTTTT.

V is TRBV2 and J is TRBJ1-3; tentative D call: TRBD1 (6 bases). Germline loops: CDR1 SNHLY, CDR2 FYNNEI. This CDR3 is built from 15 residues. V was pared by 6 bases and J by 2 bases, with 14 bases between. The chain's CDR3 is CASSETGFPGNTIYF. The CDR3 DNA reads TGTGCCAGCAGCGAAACAGGGTTCCCTGGAAACACCATATATTTT.

V usage is TRBV28 and J usage is TRBJ2-1, with a possible D match to TRBD1 (6 bases). The germline V gene encodes CDR1 MDHEN and CDR2 SYDVKM. The CDR3 is made up of 14 amino acids. Trimming pared 5 bases from V and 8 bases from J, leaving 16 bases between. CDR3 amino acids: CASSNSRDTDEQFF. The CDR3 DNA sequence: TGTGCCAGCAGTAACTCGAGGGACACCGATGAGCAGTTCTTC.

The CDR3 spells CASSLATASYGYTF. CDR3 coding DNA: TGTGCCAGCAGCCTTGCAACAGCCTCCTATGGCTACACCTTC. The chain carries TRBV7-9 and TRBJ1-2; D remains unclear. CDR1 is SEHNR, CDR2 FQNEAQ, per germline (reference sequence). Trimming removed 5 bases at V and 4 bases at J, with 14 bases between. The CDR3 covers 14 residues.

In this sample, this clone turned up many times. This sample also contains other DNA sequences that code for the same CDR3. The J gene is TRBJ1-2, the V gene TRBV3-1 (or the pseudogene TRBV3-2); 7 nucleotides match TRBD1. The CDR3 sequence is 13 residues long. Germline CDR1 LGHDT, CDR2 YNNKEL (reference sequence). Unmatched junction bases numbered 4, after V lost 1 base and J lost 8 bases. The CDR3 sequence: CASSQGQGGGYTF. The DNA of the CDR3 is TGTGCCAGCAGCCAAGGACAGGGCGGGGGCTACACCTTC.

The genes are TRBV4-1 and TRBJ2-5, with TRBD2 matching over 8 bases. V shed 1 base, J shed 1 base, and the junction held 2 bases outside the gene matches. This CDR3 spans 15 amino acids. Per germline, CDR1 MGHRA and CDR2 YSYEKL. In nucleotides, the CDR3 is TGCGCCAGCAGCCAAGTAGCGGGACTCCAAGAGACCCAGTACTTC. Translated, it gives CASSQVAGLQETQYF.

The chain uses TRBV29-1 and TRBJ1-5; D ambiguous. The CDR3 spans 12 residues. The germline CDR1 and CDR2 sequences are SQVTM and ANQGSEA. Trimming cost V 6 bases and J 0 bases, with 6 bases left between them. Here the CDR3 DNA reads TGCAGCGTCCACAGTAGCAATCAGCCCCAGCATTTT. Translation gives CSVHSSNQPQHF.

This sequence joins TRBV6-4 and TRBJ1-2, with D hard to call. Germline V gives CDR1 MRHNA, CDR2 SNTAGT. V dropped 5 bases and J dropped 0 bases, with 7 bases sitting between them. The CDR3 is made up of 13 amino acids. CDR3 loop: CASSRSANYGYTF. The CDR3 nucleotides are TGTGCCAGCAGTCGCTCAGCTAACTATGGCTACACCTTC.

The J gene is TRBJ2-1, the V gene TRBV7-9; TRBD2 matches at 13 bases. Looked up from germline, CDR1 is SEHNR and CDR2 is FQNEAQ (reference sequence). Unmatched junction bases numbered 9, after V lost 4 bases and J lost 9 bases. The CDR3 is 16 residues long. The chain's CDR3 is CASSSGLAGYWGEQFF. CDR3 nucleotides: TGTGCCAGCAGCTCGGGACTAGCGGGATACTGGGGTGAGCAGTTCTTC. The whole variable domain, filled in from reference TRBV7-9 and TRBJ2-1, reads DTGVSQNPRHKITKRGQNVTFRCDPISEHNRLYWYRQTLGQGPEFLTYFQNEAQLEKSRLLSDRFSAERPKGSFSTLEIQRTEQGDSAMYLCASSSGLAGYWGEQFFGPGTRLTVL.

This clone appeared a single time. V gene TRBV6-4 combines with J gene TRBJ2-3, with no clear D. Germline V gene sequence: CDR1 MRHNA, CDR2 SNTAGT. CDR3 length: 14 amino acids. Trimming pared 5 bases from V and 0 bases from J, leaving 9 bases between. The CDR3 spells CASSSQTSTDTQYF. CDR3 in DNA: TGTGCCAGCAGTTCCCAGACTAGCACAGATACGCAGTATTTT.